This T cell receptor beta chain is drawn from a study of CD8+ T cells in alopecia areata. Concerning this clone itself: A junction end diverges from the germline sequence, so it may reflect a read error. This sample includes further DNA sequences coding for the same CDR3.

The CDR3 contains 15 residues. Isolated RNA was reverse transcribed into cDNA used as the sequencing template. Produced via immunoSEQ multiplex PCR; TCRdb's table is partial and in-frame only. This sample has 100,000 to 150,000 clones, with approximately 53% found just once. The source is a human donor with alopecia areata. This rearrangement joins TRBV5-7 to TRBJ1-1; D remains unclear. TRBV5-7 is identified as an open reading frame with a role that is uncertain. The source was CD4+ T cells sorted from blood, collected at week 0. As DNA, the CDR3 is TGCGCCAGCCATAAGGGCGCTAGTATGAACACTGAAGCTTTCTTT. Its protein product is CASHKGASMNTEAFF.